This paragraph covers one T cell receptor (beta chain) sequence. The data were taken from a study of blood T cell repertoires in COVID-19. Study details: Both acute and convalescent COVID-19 samples were obtained from the United States, Italy and Spain. Nucleic acid was either cDNA or gDNA, and it came from T cells, B-cell-depleted T cells, or PBMCs.

The V gene lost 8 bases and the J gene lost 10 bases, with 12 bases spanning the gap. CDR1 MNHEY and CDR2 SMNVEV come from the germline V gene (reference sequence). The CDR3 contains 11 residues. Original handling: Counts of nucleated cells, estimated from reference gene primer amplification, were obtained. Sequencing used immunoSEQ multiplex PCR; TCRdb keeps in-frame clones, though not all of them. Clone size and V and J calls were adopted from that table, with D and trimming inferred from the DNA. The sample consists of roughly 330,000 clones, about 84% of them appearing once. The TCR was taken from a woman aged 50 to 60 with acute or convalescent COVID-19. The chain employs TRBV27 and TRBJ2-1; the D gene is possibly TRBD2 (5 bases). The source material was peripheral blood. The CDR3 sequence: CASYGLLEQFF. In DNA form, the CDR3 reads TGTGCCAGCTACGGACTCTTGGAGCAGTTCTTC.